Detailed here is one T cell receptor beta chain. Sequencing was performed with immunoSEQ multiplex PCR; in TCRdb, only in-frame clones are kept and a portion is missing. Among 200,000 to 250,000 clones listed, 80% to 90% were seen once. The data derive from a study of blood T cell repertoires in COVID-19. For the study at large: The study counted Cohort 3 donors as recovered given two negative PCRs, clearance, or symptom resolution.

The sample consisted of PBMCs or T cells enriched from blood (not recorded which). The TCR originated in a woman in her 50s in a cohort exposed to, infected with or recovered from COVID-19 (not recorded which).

CDR3 sequence (DNA): TGTGCCAGCAGCTTAGTACAGGGGAGTACATCTGGCTATAATTCACCCCTCCACTTT. The encoded protein is CASSLVQGSTSGYNSPLHF. This chain uses TRBV7-2 with TRBJ1-6, with 7 bases lining up with TRBD1. J lost 3 bases, V lost 1 base, and 12 bases had no gene match. The CDR3 is made up of 19 amino acids. CDR1 and CDR2 from the germline V gene are SGHTA and FQGNSA.